This TCR beta chain emerged from a study of cytomegalovirus exposure and HLA in healthy donors. Across the whole study: Across about 400 genotyped donors, just over 80% landed in the Caucasian-associated ancestry cluster.

Study-level points and caveats: Roughly even sequencing depth across donors was the assumption behind the presence/absence analyses. Researchers reported in a later analysis that a missense DCLRE1C variant was tied to TCR beta V- and J-gene trimming. Earlier analysis found most TCR beta V segments productive about 90% or about 30% of the time.

Both 60 Vbeta primers and 13 Jbeta primers went into the PCR. Produced via immunoSEQ multiplex PCR; TCRdb's table is partial and in-frame only. This table has tens of thousands of clones, under 75% appearing once. Concerning this clone: Its specificity is unknown.

The germline V gene encodes CDR1 SGHAT and CDR2 FQNNGV. This CDR3 is built from 15 residues. V shed 5 bases and J 9 bases; nucleotides not matched to a gene: 7. The sequencing input was PBMCs. This sequence originates from a human donor in good health. The rearrangement links TRBV11-2 to TRBJ1-6; 10 nucleotides line up with TRBD1. CDR3 region: CASSDTGTGVSPLHF. DNA for the CDR3: TGTGCCAGCAGCGATACCGGGACAGGGGTTTCACCCCTCCACTTT.